These T cell receptor beta chains were read from a single sample in a study of vaccination effects on CD4 cells after COVID-19. Sequencing was performed with immunoSEQ multiplex PCR; in TCRdb, only in-frame clones are kept and a portion is missing. The sample shows tens of thousands of clones, approximately 70% of them seen only once. The antigens these receptors bind are not known. The specimen was CD4+ T cells from PBMCs cultured without peptide, collected before COVID-19 vaccination. The receptors were sampled from a human donor who had a prior SARS-CoV-2 infection. CDR3s include the opening cysteine and the closing phenylalanine or tryptophan. The order of the fields is D gene, V gene, J gene, clone size, CDR3 DNA, CDR3 protein. The D gene is left open where the match is weak. The size field is filled for only some rows; it gives once, few, many or a size class.

-	TRBV18	TRBJ2-7	-	TGTGCCGTCTCTCGGGGCCTAGGTGAGGAGCAGTACTTC	CAVSRGLGEEQYF
-	TRBV11-3	TRBJ2-7	-	TGTGCCAGCAGCTTAGATAAGCGAGGAGCCACGCACGAGCAGTACTTC	CASSLDKRGATHEQYF
-	TRBV11-3	TRBJ2-5	-	TGTGCCAGCAGCTTAGGGGCCTGGGGGACCCGGGAGACCCAGTACTTC	CASSLGAWGTRETQYF
-	TRBV19	TRBJ2-6	-	TGTGCCAGTAGTGGGTCTGGGGCCAACGTCCTGACTTTC	CASSGSGANVLTF
TRBD1	TRBV11-1	TRBJ2-7	-	TGTGCCAGCAGCCGCGACAGGGTGACCTACGAGCAGTACTTC	CASSRDRVTYEQYF
TRBD2	TRBV27	TRBJ2-3	few	TGTGCCAGCAGTCCGGGACTAGCGGGGGGCACAGATACGCAGTATTTT	CASSPGLAGGTDTQYF
-	TRBV7-9	TRBJ1-6	few	TGTGCCAGCACCAAAGAGGGGCTATCTTCACCCCTCCACTTT	CASTKEGLSSPLHF
-	TRBV6-5	TRBJ1-2	-	TGTGCCAGCAGTTACACGCCTCATGGGTCCTATGGCTACACCTTC	CASSYTPHGSYGYTF
-	TRBV9	TRBJ1-6	-	TGTGCCAGCAGCGTAGATCCCGGGTCTAATGCCCTCCACTTT	CASSVDPGSNALHF
-	TRBV4-3	TRBJ1-2	-	TGCGCCAGCAGCCAAGTTTCCCCCTCGGGGGGCTACACCTTC	CASSQVSPSGGYTF
-	TRBV7-2	TRBJ2-4	-	TGTGCCAGCAGCCCCGGCGGCCCCAAAAACATTCAGTACTTC	CASSPGGPKNIQYF
-	TRBV2	TRBJ2-7	-	TGTGCCAGCAGTGAAATACAGGCGGGTCTCGAGCAGTACTTC	CASSEIQAGLEQYF
-	TRBV5-5	TRBJ2-5	-	TGTGCCAGCAGCACCTGGGCGAGCGAGACCCAGTACTTC	CASSTWASETQYF
TRBD2	TRBV24-1	TRBJ2-6	-	TGTGCCACCAGTGACCCCTCAGCGGGACCTGGGGCCAACGTCCTGACTTTC	CATSDPSAGPGANVLTF
TRBD1	TRBV7-9	TRBJ1-1	few	TGTGCCAGCAGACCACGCACACAGGGGGAGAGCACTGAAGCTTTCTTT	CASRPRTQGESTEAFF
-	TRBV7-2	TRBJ1-2	-	TGTGCCAGCAGCTTTACGAGGGTGGGCCACGGCTACACCTTC	CASSFTRVGHGYTF
-	TRBV2	TRBJ1-2	few	TGTGCCAGCAGTGGACAGGTACCCTATGGCTACACCTTC	CASSGQVPYGYTF
-	TRBV7-3	TRBJ2-6	-	TGTGCCAGCAGCTTAACTCTGCCCGCCTCTGGGGCCAACGTCCTGACTTTC	CASSLTLPASGANVLTF
-	TRBV27	TRBJ2-7	-	TGTGCCAGCAGTTTTTTACCCCCAAACACCTACGAGCAGTACTTC	CASSFLPPNTYEQYF
-	TRBV7-3	TRBJ2-3	-	TGTGCCAGCAGTCAGACTAGTGTAGATACGCAGTATTTT	CASSQTSVDTQYF
-	TRBV30	TRBJ1-1	-	TGTGCCTGGACGGCGGTATTGGGGGGATGGGCTTTCTTT	CAWTAVLGGWAFF
-	TRBV2	TRBJ1-2	few	TGTGCCAGCAGTGAAGTACCGGTGGCTAACTATGGCTACACCTTC	CASSEVPVANYGYTF
-	TRBV3-1/TRBV3-2	TRBJ2-5	-	TGTGCCAGCAGCCAAGAATCCCATCCGTTAAGCGGAGCAGACCAAGAGACCCAGTACTTC	CASSQESHPLSGADQETQYF
-	TRBV27	TRBJ2-4	-	TGTGCCAGCAGTTTAACTCGGCTCGGGGGCTTGGAAAACATTCAGTACTTC	CASSLTRLGGLENIQYF
TRBD2	TRBV7-2	TRBJ2-6	-	TGTGCCAGCAGCCCGAGAGGCGGGAGGGCTTCAGGGGCCAACGTCCTGACTTTC	CASSPRGGRASGANVLTF
-	TRBV7-9	TRBJ1-4	-	TGTGCCGTTCGGAGAGGGCCTAATGAAAAACTGTTTTTT	CAVRRGPNEKLFF
-	TRBV18	TRBJ1-2	-	TGTGCCAGCTCACCGGTCAGGGATGGGAGTGGCTACACCTTC	CASSPVRDGSGYTF
-	TRBV19	TRBJ1-1	-	TGTGCCAGTAGTATGGGGTCGAACACTGAAGCTTTCTTT	CASSMGSNTEAFF
-	TRBV3-1/TRBV3-2	TRBJ1-6	-	TGTGCCAGCAGCCAAGACGTAACACGAAATTCACCCCTCCACTTT	CASSQDVTRNSPLHF
-	TRBV5-1	TRBJ1-1	-	TGCGCCAGCAGCTCTCAGGTCCTGAACACTGAAGCTTTCTTT	CASSSQVLNTEAFF
-	TRBV21-1	TRBJ2-7	once	TGTGCCAGCAGCAAATCAGCCTCGGGACAGAGGGCTTACGAGCAGTACTTC	CASSKSASGQRAYEQYF
-	TRBV2	TRBJ2-3	-	TGTGCCAGCACTCATCGGGAGTCAGATACGCAGTATTTT	CASTHRESDTQYF
-	TRBV9	TRBJ2-7	once	TGTGCCAGCAGCCCCCTAGGAGGGGTTTGGGTCGAGCAGTACTTC	CASSPLGGVWVEQYF